This T cell receptor beta chain was captured by sequencing in a study of blood T cell repertoires in COVID-19. Germline-derived CDR1 and CDR2 are KGHSH and LQKENI. The length of the CDR3 is 16 residues. With V trimmed by 4 bases and J by 5 bases, 9 bases remained unmatched. The cohort comprised adults aged 18 to 89 years residing in about two dozen US areas. Cohort allocation depended upon clinical history that participants reported. Under the authors' procedure: Researchers report that nucleated cell counts were estimated from reference gene primer amplification. The table came from immunoSEQ multiplex PCR; TCRdb's copy has only in-frame clones and leaves some out. That table is the source of V, J and clone size, and D and trimming were worked out from the DNA. The sample carries around 270,000 clones, 80% to 90% recorded once.

The chain has TRBV18 and TRBJ2-3, with 10 bases matching TRBD1. The material sequenced was PBMCs or T cells enriched from blood (not recorded which). This clonotype originated in a woman aged 40-49 years who had been exposed to COVID-19. The CDR3: CASSQTSTGGIDTQYF. As DNA, the CDR3 is TGTGCCAGCTCACAAACTTCGACAGGGGGCATAGATACGCAGTATTTT.